In its sample, the clone carrying this T cell receptor (beta chain) was seen many times. What it binds is unknown. TCRdb re-derived calls from the reads in MiXCR, one entry per CDR3 protein. This table has almost 500,000 distinct CDR3 sequences, 10% to 12% appearing once. The data are from a study of T cell repertoires in cytomegalovirus infection. Across the study: Both a matching HLA type and CMV infection were indicated by public TCR beta signatures. General study results and limits: Frequencies of public TCR beta families were cumulated, and this identified carriers of CMV plus the relevant HLA. CMV-specific TCR beta clonotypes restricted by HLA-C were the ones dominating the ex vivo response.

Trimming took 7 bases from V and 5 from J; bases not matched to a gene: 7. Germline CDR1 SGHNT, CDR2 YYREEE (reference sequence). CDR3 length: 13 amino acids. Sequencing was carried out using PBMCs. The chain recombines TRBV5-4 with TRBJ2-7; 9 bases are shared with TRBD1. This receptor was identified in a human donor in good health (CMV status not recorded). Some clones in this sample may be carry-over from other donors' samples. CDR3 sequence reads: CASGQQGADEQYF. The DNA of the CDR3 is TGTGCCAGCGGCCAACAGGGGGCTGACGAGCAGTACTTC.